This T cell receptor beta chain is from a study of T cells after yellow fever vaccination. The study's findings and limits: The secondary response was weaker but peaked faster, day 5 versus 15.

As for this clonotype: The antigen is undetermined.

Production of TCR cDNA was by 5'RACE template switching, which also added a universal primer site and UMIs. A single record per CDR3 protein comes from TCRdb applying MiXCR to the 5' RACE reads. The sample has roughly 180,000 distinct CDR3 sequences; approximately 6.2% are singletons. Trimming stripped 7 bases from V and 4 bases from J, with 13 bases between. This CDR3 region has 13 residues. Germline V gene sequence: CDR1 MGHDK, CDR2 SYGVNS. The specimen was CD4+ T cells sorted from PBMCs, collected on the day of the first yellow fever vaccination. The chain is built from TRBV25-1 and TRBJ2-5; D is unclear. The TCR sequence derives from a man aged 18 to 29 who received the YFV17D yellow fever vaccine. The CDR3 DNA reads as TGTGCCAGCACCCTAAATGGAGTAGAGACCCAGTACTTC. Encoded protein: CASTLNGVETQYF.